These T cell receptor beta chains were read from a single sample in a study of PD-L1 blockade in urothelial cancer. Repertoires were generated with immunoSEQ multiplex PCR, while TCRdb's copy carries only in-frame clones and drops some. Of about 95,000 clones in the sample, 90% were seen once. The input for sequencing was PBMCs, taken around atezolizumab (anti-PD-L1) treatment. These receptors originate from a man in his sixties with urothelial cancer. Both conserved end residues are part of each CDR3. The D gene is left open where the match is weak. Some rows mark clone size as missing; the rest say once, few, many or name a class of expanded clone.

v_call	clone_size	j_call	d_call	cdr3_aa	cdr3_nt
TRBV29-1	-	TRBJ2-3	TRBD2	CSVEEPPSGHPSTDTQYF	TGCAGCGTTGAAGAACCCCCTAGCGGGCACCCTAGCACAGATACGCAGTATTTT
TRBV5-6	-	TRBJ1-1	-	CASSLGTYLNTEAFF	TGTGCCAGCAGCTTGGGAACTTATCTGAACACTGAAGCTTTCTTT
TRBV7-9	-	TRBJ1-2	TRBD1	CASSSRDRGLGYTF	TGTGCCAGCAGTAGCCGGGACAGGGGGCTTGGCTACACCTTC
TRBV30	-	TRBJ2-5	TRBD1	CAWSLTGVQETQYF	TGTGCCTGGAGTTTAACAGGGGTACAAGAGACCCAGTACTTC
TRBV21-1	-	TRBJ2-7	-	CASSKQKRESSYEQYF	TGTGCCAGCAGCAAACAAAAGCGGGAGAGCTCCTACGAGCAGTACTTC
TRBV13	-	TRBJ2-3	TRBD2	CASSLETSDRTDTQYF	TGTGCCAGCAGCTTAGAAACTAGCGACCGCACAGATACGCAGTATTTT
TRBV9	once	TRBJ2-3	TRBD1	CASSPQGQGVADTQYF	TGTGCCAGCAGCCCGCAAGGACAGGGAGTGGCAGATACGCAGTATTTT
TRBV4-2	-	TRBJ2-1	-	CASSPRVAETYNEQFF	TGTGCCAGCAGCCCGCGAGTAGCGGAAACCTACAATGAGCAGTTCTTC
TRBV6-5	-	TRBJ2-7	TRBD1	CASSQGQGTYEQYF	TGTGCCAGCAGTCAGGGACAGGGGACCTACGAGCAGTACTTC
TRBV5-3	-	TRBJ2-5	TRBD1	CARRYPRTGRLGTQYF	TGTGCCAGAAGATACCCCAGGACAGGGAGGCTCGGGACCCAGTACTTC
TRBV5-1	-	TRBJ2-5	TRBD2	CASSPGTTKETQYF	TGCGCCAGCTCGCCGGGGACTACCAAAGAGACCCAGTACTTC
TRBV2	-	TRBJ1-4	-	CASSEIVAGNEKLFF	TGTGCCAGCAGTGAAATAGTGGCAGGGAATGAAAAACTGTTTTTT